This TCR beta chain was captured by sequencing in a study of blood T cell repertoires in COVID-19. The overall study: Sample material is recorded as cDNA or gDNA derived from T cells, B-cell-depleted T cells, or PBMCs.

The authors' processing: Amplification with reference gene primers provided the estimates of nucleated cell counts. Assay: immunoSEQ multiplex PCR; the TCRdb copy retains only in-frame clones and omits some. V, J and clone size were drawn from that table, and D and trimming were deduced from the DNA. The sample yields around 94,000 clones, around 82% seen once. Sequenced material: peripheral blood. The sequence came from a man in his sixties with acute or convalescent COVID-19.

The CDR3 reads CASGPGQVSGNTIYF. In nucleotides, the CDR3 is TGTGCTAGTGGACCGGGACAGGTCTCTGGAAACACCATATATTTT. The chain recombines TRBV12-5 with TRBJ1-3; 8 bases line up with TRBD1. CDR1 is LGHNT, CDR2 FRNRAP, per germline. The trim removed 6 bases at V and 0 bases at J, leaving 4 bases unmatched. The CDR3 contains 15 residues.